This TCR beta chain was captured in a study of shared clonotypes between healthy human individuals. Regarding the study as a whole: The expectation was that sequencing depth would affect clonotype sharing among donors.

The authors sequenced unsorted PBMC DNA on ten immunoSEQ deep assay plates. Using immunoSEQ multiplex PCR, the repertoire was profiled, and TCRdb retains in-frame clones only, with some absent. In the table there are under 600,000 clones, roughly 79% of which are singletons. Germline V gives CDR1 SGHRS, CDR2 YFSETQ. The CDR3 consists of 13 residues. Between the trimmed V and J ends, which lost 3 bases and 1 base, there was a span of 7 bases. On this clone itself: Antigen: not known. Other DNA sequences in this sample translate to the same CDR3.

Participating donors were healthy, HIV-negative adults free of recent acute infections or vaccinations. V is TRBV5-1 and J is TRBJ2-5, with a tentative D call TRBD1 (6 bases). Sequencing used PBMCs. The TCR comes from a woman aged 40 to 50 in good health. Some clones in this sample may be carry-over from other donors' samples. The CDR3 loop reads CASSWTAQETQYF. The DNA of the CDR3 is TGCGCCAGCAGCTGGACAGCCCAAGAGACCCAGTACTTC. Based on the CDR3 plus reference TRBV5-1 and TRBJ2-5, the full variable domain is KAGVTQTPRYLIKTRGQQVTLSCSPISGHRSVSWYQQTPGQGLQFLFEYFSETQRNKGNFPGRFSGRQFSNSRSEMNVSTLELGDSALYLCASSWTAQETQYFGPGTRLLVL.